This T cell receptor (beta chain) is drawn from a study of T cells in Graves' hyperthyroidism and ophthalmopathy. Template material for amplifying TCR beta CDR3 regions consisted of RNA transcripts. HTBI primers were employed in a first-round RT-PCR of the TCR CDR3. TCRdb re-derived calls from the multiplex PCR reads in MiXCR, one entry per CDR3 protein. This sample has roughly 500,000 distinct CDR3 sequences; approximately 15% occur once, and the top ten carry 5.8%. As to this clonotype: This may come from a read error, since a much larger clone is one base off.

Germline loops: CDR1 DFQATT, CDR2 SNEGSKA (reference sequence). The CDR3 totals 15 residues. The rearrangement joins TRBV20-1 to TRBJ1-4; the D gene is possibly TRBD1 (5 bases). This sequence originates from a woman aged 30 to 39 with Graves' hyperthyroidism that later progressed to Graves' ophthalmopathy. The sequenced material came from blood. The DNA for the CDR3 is TGCAGTGCTAGAGATCGTGTCAGGGTAGCTGAAAAACTGCTTTTT. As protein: CSARDRVRVAEKLLF.